The present TCR beta chain was sequenced within a study of blood T cell repertoires in COVID-19. Study context: Italy, Spain and the United States were the sources of the convalescent and acute COVID-19 samples. T cells, B-cell-depleted T cells, or PBMCs provided the cDNA or gDNA that served as material.

This CDR3 has 16 amino acids. Germline CDR1 and CDR2: LGHDT and YNNKEL (reference sequence). Trimming removed 1 base from V and 5 bases from J, with 17 bases in between. Repertoires were generated with immunoSEQ multiplex PCR, while TCRdb's copy carries only in-frame clones and drops some. The sample yields almost 20,000 clones, around 84% seen once. The chain couples TRBV3-1 (or the pseudogene TRBV3-2) to TRBJ1-2, with a possible D match to TRBD1 (5 bases). The origin of this receptor is a human donor with active COVID-19. The donor label of this sample is uncertain. What was sequenced was peripheral blood. Written as DNA, the CDR3 is TGTGCCAGCAGCCAAGGGGGGGGAACCGGACCTTATGGCTACACCTTC. It yields the protein CASSQGGGTGPYGYTF.